Following are 25 T cell receptor beta chains from one sample sequenced in a study of blood T cell repertoires in COVID-19. Using immunoSEQ multiplex PCR, the repertoire was profiled, and TCRdb retains in-frame clones only, with some absent. The data hold 200,000 to 300,000 clones, with around four fifths observed a single time. Sequenced sample: peripheral blood. The receptor source for this set is a man over 45 with acute or convalescent COVID-19.

The V call is TRBV5-1, the J call TRBJ2-2; D not resolved. Trimming took off 2 bases at V and 6 bases at J, with 11 bases between the two ends. Germline values: CDR1 SGHRS, CDR2 YFSETQ. The CDR3 has 14 residues. The DNA of the CDR3 is TGCGCCAGCAGCTTTTTAGCTTTGGCCGGGGAGCTGTTTTTT. It is translated as CASSFLALAGELFF.

This chain links TRBV21-1 with TRBJ1-2. TRBV21-1 is marked as a pseudogene. The CDR3 length is 16 residues. DNA of the CDR3: TGTGCCAGCAGCAAAGCACCGATCCGTGCCCGGGGTGGCTACACCTTC. Its translation: CASSKAPIRARGGYTF.

This chain links TRBV28 with TRBJ1-1, with 10 bases aligning to TRBD1. The CDR3 runs to 14 residues. The J segment lost 4 bases and the V segment lost 6 bases, leaving 5 bases of the junction unmatched. Germline loops: CDR1 MDHEN, CDR2 SYDVKM. CDR3 loop: CASRGTGDGTEAFF. CDR3 coding DNA: TGTGCCAGCAGGGGGACAGGGGATGGCACTGAAGCTTTCTTT.

The chain links TRBV28 to TRBJ1-4; no definite D call. The CDR3 loop spans 11 amino acids. V lost 3 bases to trimming and J lost 8 bases, with 4 bases between them. Per the germline V gene, CDR1 is MDHEN and CDR2 is SYDVKM. In DNA, the CDR3 is TGTGCCAGCAGTTTGAGCGAAAAACTGTTTTTT. Translated: CASSLSEKLFF.

This chain links TRBV2 with TRBJ2-3; D may be TRBD1 (6 bases). The ends were cut back, 4 bases at V and 0 bases at J, with 14 bases in the middle. Germline lookup yields CDR1 SNHLY and CDR2 FYNNEI. This CDR3 contains 16 residues. The CDR3, as DNA: TGTGCCAGCAGTGCGAGGGGGACCTCTAGCACAGATACGCAGTATTTT. Amino acid sequence: CASSARGTSSTDTQYF.

The chain couples TRBV13 to TRBJ1-4, with 9 bases lining up with TRBD1. The CDR3 extends over 15 amino acids. The V and J ends lost 5 bases and 2 bases, in that order; junction bases with no gene match: 3. Germline CDR1 is PRHDT and CDR2 is FYEKMQ (reference sequence). The CDR3 nucleotides read TGTGCCAGCAGCACCGGGACAGGGACTAATGAAAAACTGTTTTTT. It specifies CASSTGTGTNEKLFF.

The chain links TRBV7-9 to TRBJ2-2, with D possibly being TRBD2 (5 bases). Trimming took 4 bases from V and 3 from J, leaving 18 bases between them. This CDR3 is built from 17 residues. Germline CDR1 is SEHNR and CDR2 is FQNEAQ (reference sequence). Here the CDR3 DNA reads TGTGCCAGCAGCTCCCCTTATCGGGGAATGGACACCGGGGAGCTGTTTTTT. It translates to CASSSPYRGMDTGELFF.

This clone came up a few times. This sequence joins TRBV5-4 and TRBJ1-1, with D perhaps matching TRBD1 (5 bases). Germline lookup yields CDR1 SGHNT and CDR2 YYREEE (reference sequence). Deletions cut 5 bases from V and 6 bases from J, with 11 bases between. The CDR3 extends over 12 amino acids. CDR3 in DNA: TGTGCCAGCAGGACCCGGGGGTCTGAAGCTTTCTTT. Translation: CASRTRGSEAFF.

The rearrangement joins TRBV5-4 to TRBJ1-4, with 9 nucleotides matching TRBD1. V lost 4 bases to trimming and J lost 7 bases; unmatched junction nucleotides: 8. Germline assignment: CDR1 SGHNT and CDR2 YYREEE (reference sequence). The CDR3 is made up of 15 amino acids. CDR3 protein: CASSHTGGATEKLFF. The DNA for the CDR3 is TGTGCCAGCAGCCACACAGGGGGCGCAACTGAAAAACTGTTTTTT.

J is TRBJ2-7 and V is TRBV27; TRBD2 might be the D (6 bases). Trimming stripped 4 bases from V and 3 bases from J, with 13 bases between. CDR1 is MNHEY and CDR2 is SMNVEV in the germline V gene (reference sequence). The CDR3 loop spans 14 amino acids. In DNA form, the CDR3 reads TGTGCCAGCAGTTCAATAGCGGAACTCTACGAGCAGTACTTC. Translation gives CASSSIAELYEQYF.

The V and J genes are TRBV9 and TRBJ2-3, with 7 bases that match TRBD2. Germline V gene lookup returns CDR1 SGDLS and CDR2 YYNGEE. With 3 bases clipped from V and 4 bases from J, the junction kept 5 bases outside the gene matches. This CDR3 has 14 amino acids. The CDR3: CASSAHGRADTQYF. The DNA of the CDR3 is TGTGCCAGCAGCGCCCATGGGAGGGCAGATACGCAGTATTTT.

V usage is TRBV9 and J usage is TRBJ2-7, with TRBD1 matching 7 bases. The CDR3 runs to 16 residues. Germline V CDR1 and CDR2: SGDLS, YYNGEE. The V gene end was trimmed by 0 bases and the J gene end by 4 bases; junction bases not matched to a gene: 10. The DNA for the CDR3 is TGTGCCAGCAGCGTAGGGAGACAGGGTGAGAGGTACGAGCAGTACTTC. The encoded protein is CASSVGRQGERYEQYF.

V gene TRBV18 combines with J gene TRBJ1-4; unclear D gene. Trimming shortened V by 1 base and J by 0 bases, and 9 bases separated the two germline ends. The germline gives CDR1 KGHSH, CDR2 LQKENI. The CDR3 is 16 residues long. CDR3 sequence reads: CASSPQARATNEKLFF. The CDR3 DNA reads as TGTGCCAGCTCACCACAAGCGAGAGCAACTAATGAAAAACTGTTTTTT.

CDR3 in DNA: TGTGCCAGCTCACACCAGCGACAGTCTCCGATCAATCAGCCCCAGCATTTT. Its protein is CASSHQRQSPINQPQHF. The chain recombines TRBV18 with TRBJ1-5; TRBD1 might be the D (5 bases). The CDR3 has 17 residues. V lost 4 bases to trimming and J lost 3 bases, with 19 bases between them. Germline V gene sequence: CDR1 KGHSH, CDR2 LQKENI.

This clone occurred a few times. This chain links TRBV14 with TRBJ1-2; 10 nucleotides align to TRBD1. Germline lookup yields CDR1 SGHDN and CDR2 FVKESK. CDR3 length: 15 residues. The J segment lost 3 bases and the V segment lost 4 bases, leaving 5 bases of the junction unmatched. CDR3 sequence: CASSPDRGLYYGYTF. The DNA for the CDR3 is TGTGCCAGCAGCCCCGACAGGGGGCTTTACTATGGCTACACCTTC.

The CDR3 here is CAWSVNGQALRETQYF. CDR3 nucleotide sequence: TGTGCCTGGAGTGTAAACGGACAGGCCCTGAGGGAGACCCAGTACTTC. The chain uses TRBV30 and TRBJ2-5, with 7 bases identical to TRBD1. CDR1 is GTSNPN, CDR2 SVGIG, per germline (reference sequence). The CDR3 spans 16 residues. J lost 5 bases, V lost 0 bases, and 12 bases had no gene match.

The chain is built from TRBV4-1 and TRBJ1-5, with 7 positions matching TRBD1. Germline CDR1 MGHRA, CDR2 YSYEKL. V trimming: 1 base; J trimming: 7 bases; junction bases outside the gene matches: 10. This CDR3 region has 16 residues. CDR3 sequence (DNA): TGCGCCAGCAGCCAAGCCTCCGGGACAGTCGGGCAGCCCCAGCATTTT. Its translation: CASSQASGTVGQPQHF.

Comments on this clone: Since a much larger clone is just one base distant, this may be a read error. This sample includes further DNA sequences coding for the same CDR3. This chain connects TRBV2 to TRBJ2-1; 8 nucleotides line up with TRBD1. The germline V gene has CDR1 SNHLY and CDR2 FYNNEI. This CDR3 region has 15 residues. The CDR3 loop reads CASNHPGTGYNEQFF. In DNA form, the CDR3 reads TGTGCTAGCAACCATCCCGGGACAGGCTACAATGAGCAGTTCTTC.

The chain uses TRBV5-1 and TRBJ1-1, with TRBD1 matching over 8 bases. V shed 4 bases and J 1 base; nucleotides not matched to a gene: 6. Germline CDR1 reads SGHRS; CDR2 reads YFSETQ. The CDR3 totals 15 residues. Here the CDR3 DNA reads TGCGCCAGCAGCGACCAGACAGGGGCGAACACTGAAGCTTTCTTT. This gives the protein CASSDQTGANTEAFF.

The rearrangement joins TRBV19 to TRBJ1-5; TRBD1 is a possible D gene (6 bases). This CDR3 contains 15 residues. Trimming removed 5 bases at V and 7 bases at J, with 18 bases between. Per germline, CDR1 LNHDA and CDR2 SQIVND (reference sequence). CDR3 protein: CASSQKGHGSQPQHF. The CDR3 DNA is TGTGCCAGTAGTCAAAAGGGACACGGCTCGCAGCCCCAGCATTTT.

The gene calls are TRBV6-5 and TRBJ1-1; D ambiguous. The germline CDR1 and CDR2 sequences are MNHEY and SVGAGI. The V end was cut by 2 bases, the J end by 11 bases, with 15 bases between. This CDR3 region has 13 residues. The CDR3 loop reads CASSYLATQAAFF. CDR3 nucleotides: TGTGCCAGCAGTTACCTAGCCACTCAGGCGGCTTTCTTT.

V is TRBV28 and J is TRBJ2-7; the match to TRBD2 covers 14 bases. The germline gives CDR1 MDHEN, CDR2 SYDVKM. V was pared by 7 bases and J by 12 bases, with 17 bases of the junction left unmatched. The CDR3 sequence is 16 residues long. CDR3 in DNA: TGTGCCAGCACCCTAATGGGGACTAGCGGGAGTATCTACGCGTACTTC. Translation: CASTLMGTSGSIYAYF.

This clone was seen a handful of times. The DNA of the CDR3 is TGCGCCAGCTGTCTAGGGAGGGACACTGAAGCTTTCTTT. It translates to CASCLGRDTEAFF. The rearrangement links TRBV5-1 to TRBJ1-1; D call uncertain. CDR1 and CDR2 (germline): SGHRS, YFSETQ. V lost 7 bases to trimming and J lost 3 bases, with 13 bases between them. CDR3 length equals 13 residues.

V and J are TRBV18 and TRBJ2-1, with a tentative D call TRBD1 (6 bases). The V and J ends lost 0 bases and 4 bases respectively, with 10 bases between them. The CDR3 covers 15 residues. Germline values: CDR1 KGHSH, CDR2 LQKENI. The CDR3 nucleotides read TGTGCCAGCTCACCACCGGGGGCGTATTACAATGAGCAGTTCTTC. It yields the protein CASSPPGAYYNEQFF.

The CDR3 spells CASSQVSSGTDTQYF. DNA of the CDR3: TGCGCCAGCAGCCAAGTCTCTTCGGGCACAGATACGCAGTATTTT. The chain uses TRBV4-1 and TRBJ2-3; D remains ambiguous. CDR1 and CDR2 (germline): MGHRA, YSYEKL. Between the trimmed V and J ends, which lost 1 base and 1 base, there was a span of 9 bases. This CDR3 is built from 15 residues.